Detailed here is one T cell receptor (beta chain). Its specificity is not known. CDR1 and CDR2 from the germline V gene are MNHEY and SMNVEV (reference sequence). V was shortened by 3 bases and J by 0 bases, with 10 bases between the two germline ends. This CDR3 is built from 15 residues. The entry originates in a study of PD-L1 blockade in urothelial cancer. As for the study in general: Atezolizumab 1,200 mg was given intravenously every 3 weeks, starting 2014. Blood samples had a median of approximately 150,000 T cells, just under 85,000 unique TCRs, and clonality 0.080.

Assay: immunoSEQ multiplex PCR; the TCRdb copy retains only in-frame clones and omits some. The top ten hold roughly 4.8% of the sample, which has 65,000 to 80,000 clones, approximately 80% seen once. Study-level findings and limits: Patients with durable benefit had greater blood expansion of tumor-associated TCR clones 3 weeks into treatment. Improved survival was predicted by pretreatment blood TCR clonality below the median.

The rearrangement uses TRBV27 and TRBJ2-3; no clear D. Here the sequenced sample was PBMCs, taken around atezolizumab (anti-PD-L1) treatment. The clonotype was recovered from a man between 65 and 85 years old with urothelial cancer. The CDR3 region is CASSFQFRSTDTQYF. In DNA, the CDR3 is TGTGCCAGCAGTTTCCAGTTCAGAAGCACAGATACGCAGTATTTT.